These 8 T cell receptor beta chains were all obtained from the same sample, sequenced in a study of T-cell memory formation after mild COVID-19 (dated by TCRdb to the early 2020s). Libraries were made using 5' RACE. The run used an Illumina NovaSeq 6000. The public reads were run again by TCRdb, first through fastp at Q25 and then through MiXCR, and only productive beta chains were kept. Rows matching on CDR3 protein sequence are summarized as one entry with the most common DNA and genes. The sample table shows approximately 500,000 distinct CDR3 sequences, and 25% are seen once. Of the sample, about an eighth is held by the ten largest clones. Sequencing used PBMCs or a T cell subset sorted from them (not recorded which). Source of these receptors: an adult woman who had mild COVID-19 (a few samples of this study predate the infection). The sample titles of this study are shuffled in the database, so cell type and time point are left out; the donor was told from shared clones.

This chain connects TRBV6-2 or TRBV6-3 to TRBJ1-5; no definite D call. Germline lookup yields CDR1 MNHEY and CDR2 SVGEGT. The V end was cut by 2 bases, the J end by 9 bases, with 8 bases between. The CDR3 covers 12 residues. Here the CDR3 DNA reads TGTGCCAGCAGTTACGATTCCCGGCCCCAGCATTTT. Translation: CASSYDSRPQHF.

This clonotype showed up just a few times. The chain links TRBV29-1 to TRBJ2-7; 13 bases align to TRBD2. V lost 6 bases to trimming and J lost 3 bases; unmatched junction nucleotides: 2. Per the germline V gene, CDR1 is SQVTM and CDR2 is ANQGSEA. The CDR3 runs 13 residues. The CDR3 sequence is CSVRLAGGYEQYF. Here the CDR3 DNA reads TGCAGCGTCCGACTAGCGGGAGGCTACGAGCAGTACTTC.

This clonotype was found many times. The chain has TRBV5-1 and TRBJ2-3; perhaps TRBD2 as D (5 bases). CDR1 and CDR2 (germline): SGHRS, YFSETQ. This CDR3 has 16 amino acids. V shed 4 bases and J shed 6 bases, with 21 bases lying between them. CDR3: CASSPLPQMTKDTQYF. CDR3 nucleotide sequence: TGCGCCAGCAGCCCCCTCCCACAGATGACTAAGGATACGCAGTATTTT.

This clonotype showed up many times. The chain couples TRBV7-2 to TRBJ2-5, with 11 bases that match TRBD2. This CDR3 region has 16 residues. After removal of 5 bases from V and 1 base from J, the junction contained 6 bases not matched to a gene. Germline V gene sequence: CDR1 SGHTA, CDR2 FQGNSA. CDR3 in DNA: TGTGCCAGCAGCCTAGGGACTAGCGGATTCCAAGAGACCCAGTACTTC. It translates to CASSLGTSGFQETQYF. Based on the CDR3 plus reference TRBV7-2 and TRBJ2-5, the full variable domain is GAGVSQSPSNKVTEKGKDVELRCDPISGHTALYWYRQSLGQGLEFLIYFQGNSAPDKSGLPSDRFSAERTGGSVSTLTIQRTQQEDSAVYLCASSLGTSGFQETQYFGPGTRLLVL.

This clonotype was recorded a few times. J is TRBJ2-3 and V is TRBV5-1, with TRBD2 as a possible D gene (5 bases). The V end lost 3 bases, the J end lost 0 bases, and 17 bases lay between the germline ends. Germline CDR1 SGHRS, CDR2 YFSETQ. The CDR3 totals 17 residues. The CDR3 nucleotides are TGCGCCAGCAGCTCCTCCCCGGCGGGCACGAGCACAGATACGCAGTATTTT. Amino acids: CASSSSPAGTSTDTQYF.

The rearrangement links TRBV7-2 to TRBJ1-1, with 7 bases aligning to TRBD1. The V gene's germline CDR1 is SGHTA and CDR2 FQGNSA. V shed 4 bases and J 6 bases; nucleotides not matched to a gene: 11. The CDR3 loop spans 15 amino acids. CDR3 sequence (DNA): TGTGCCAGCAGCTCCTCGGGACAGTTTGGGGCTGAAGCTTTCTTT. Translating it yields CASSSSGQFGAEAFF.

The table lists this clonotype with a few counts. The rearrangement joins TRBV27 to TRBJ2-7, with TRBD2 matching over 13 bases. The germline V gene has CDR1 MNHEY and CDR2 SMNVEV (reference sequence). V shed 4 bases, J shed 4 bases, and the junction held 7 bases outside the gene matches. This CDR3 contains 16 residues. CDR3 coding DNA: TGTGCCAGCAGTTCCACTAGCGGGAGGGCCCAGTACGAGCAGTACTTC. Amino acids: CASSSTSGRAQYEQYF.

The chain carries TRBV30 and TRBJ2-3; TRBD2 is a possible D gene (6 bases). This CDR3 comprises 14 residues. V was clipped by 5 bases and J by 1 base, with 13 bases between them. CDR1 and CDR2 from the germline V gene are GTSNPN and SVGIG (reference sequence). The CDR3 region has the DNA TGTGCCTGGGCGACGGGCGGGGGCACAGATACGCAGTATTTT. Translation: CAWATGGGTDTQYF.